The rows below give T cell receptor beta chains drawn from one sample of a study of T cell clonotyping in hematopoietic cell transplantation. Sequencing used immunoSEQ multiplex PCR; TCRdb keeps in-frame clones, though not all of them. The data hold more than 10,000 clones, with 80% to 95% observed a single time. The sample was PBMCs, taken 100 days after allogeneic stem cell transplant. The receptors were gathered from a female patient aged 50-60 years who had an allogeneic stem cell transplant from an unrelated donor, so the T cells may come from the graft donor. Some clones in this sample may be carry-over from other donors' samples. CDR3s include the opening cysteine and the closing phenylalanine or tryptophan. A D gene is named only where the DNA matches it firmly. Size is omitted from some rows. Given values are once, few, many or a class for expanded clones.

j_gene | d_gene | abundance | v_gene | CDR3aa | CDR3nt
TRBJ2-3 | TRBD2 | - | TRBV4-2 | CASSLGTSGTDTQYF | TGTGCCAGCAGCCTTGGGACTAGCGGAACAGATACGCAGTATTTT
TRBJ1-5 | - | - | TRBV4-3 | CASSQDGQPQHF | TGCGCCAGCAGCCAAGATGGGCAGCCCCAGCATTTT
TRBJ2-3 | TRBD2 | - | TRBV18 | CASSLLAGDGTDTQYF | TGTGCCAGCTCACTCCTAGCGGGGGACGGCACAGATACGCAGTATTTT
TRBJ2-3 | TRBD2 | - | TRBV7-2 | CASSPKGRSSGSKDTQYF | TGTGCCAGCAGCCCCAAGGGTCGGAGTAGCGGGAGCAAAGATACGCAGTATTTT
TRBJ1-3 | - | - | TRBV6-5 | CASRGSGNTIYF | TGTGCCAGCAGGGGGAGTGGAAACACCATATATTTT
TRBJ2-3 | - | - | TRBV29-1 | CSVASTDTQYF | TGCAGCGTTGCAAGCACAGATACGCAGTATTTT
TRBJ2-1 | TRBD2 | - | TRBV5-1 | CASSLIAGAGSPYNEQFF | TGCGCCAGCAGCCTGATAGCGGGAGCGGGATCTCCCTACAATGAGCAGTTCTTC
TRBJ1-2 | - | - | TRBV19 | CASSIQANYGYTF | TGTGCCAGTAGTATTCAGGCCAACTATGGCTACACCTTC
TRBJ1-5 | - | - | TRBV2 | CASSEGRGMSNQPQHF | TGTGCCAGCAGTGAAGGGAGGGGGATGAGCAATCAGCCCCAGCATTTT
TRBJ1-2 | TRBD1 | - | TRBV19 | CASTPRGTGIDGYTF | TGTGCCAGTACCCCCCGGGGGACAGGGATCGATGGCTACACCTTC
TRBJ2-7 | TRBD2 | - | TRBV7-2 | CASSHGTIYEQYF | TGTGCCAGCAGCCACGGGACTATCTACGAGCAGTACTTC
TRBJ2-7 | - | - | TRBV11-2 | CASSLGRGTDYEQYF | TGTGCCAGCAGCTTAGGGCGGGGGACAGACTACGAGCAGTACTTC
TRBJ2-1 | TRBD1 | - | TRBV5-1 | CASSLDRGTREQFF | TGCGCCAGCAGCTTGGACAGGGGCACACGTGAGCAGTTCTTC
TRBJ2-1 | TRBD1 | - | TRBV6-1 | CASSESTGEYNEQFF | TGTGCCAGCAGTGAATCGACAGGGGAGTACAATGAGCAGTTCTTC
TRBJ1-5 | - | - | TRBV7-9 | CASSLGGERYSNQPQHF | TGTGCCAGCAGCTTAGGCGGGGAGAGGTATAGCAATCAGCCCCAGCATTTT
TRBJ1-6 | - | once | TRBV5-4 | CASSLTGTSFSPPLHF | TGTGCCAGCAGCCTAACCGGGACCTCCTTTTCGCCACCCCTCCACTTC
TRBJ2-3 | - | - | TRBV9 | CASSVEGRLDTQYF | TGTGCCAGCAGCGTAGAAGGTCGCCTAGATACGCAGTATTTT
TRBJ1-1 | - | - | TRBV19 | CASSISGAYTEAFF | TGTGCCAGTAGCATCAGTGGGGCATACACTGAAGCTTTCTTT
TRBJ1-1 | TRBD1 | - | TRBV6-6 | CASTPTGLNTEAFF | TGTGCCAGCACCCCGACAGGGTTGAACACTGAAGCTTTCTTT
TRBJ2-7 | TRBD2 | - | TRBV6-1 | CASSENTGGPYEQYF | TGTGCCAGCAGTGAAAATACGGGAGGTCCCTACGAGCAGTACTTC
TRBJ1-1 | - | - | TRBV19 | CASSIRATEAFF | TGTGCCAGTAGTATAAGGGCCACTGAAGCTTTCTTT
TRBJ2-5 | TRBD1 | - | TRBV2 | CASSGTGGGETQYF | TGTGCCAGCAGTGGGACAGGGGGAGGGGAGACCCAGTACTTC
TRBJ1-3 | - | - | TRBV7-2 | CASSATVGNTIYF | TGTGCCAGCAGCGCGACAGTTGGAAACACCATATATTTT
TRBJ2-2 | TRBD1 | once | TRBV6-5 | CASSRDRDTGELFF | TGTGCCAGCAGCCGGGACAGGGACACCGGGGAGCTGTTTTTT
TRBJ2-7 | - | - | TRBV6-5 | CASSQGLYYEQYF | TGTGCCAGCAGTCAAGGACTATACTACGAGCAGTACTTC
TRBJ2-1 | TRBD1 | - | TRBV5-1 | CASAGQGIDEQFF | TGCGCCAGCGCGGGACAGGGGATCGATGAGCAGTTCTTC
TRBJ1-4 | TRBD1 | - | TRBV25-1 | CASSEPDRATFLAEKLFF | TGTGCCAGCAGTGAACCGGACAGGGCTACGTTTTTAGCCGAAAAACTGTTTTTT
TRBJ1-2 | TRBD1 | once | TRBV28 | CASSEQGAGTIPYGYTF | TGTGCCAGCAGCGAACAGGGGGCCGGCACAATACCCTATGGCTACACCTTC
TRBJ1-2 | - | - | TRBV5-4 | CASSMGTVNYGYTF | TGTGCCAGCAGCATGGGAACAGTAAACTATGGCTACACCTTC
TRBJ2-1 | TRBD2 | - | TRBV7-2 | CASFAGGSSYNEQFF | TGTGCCAGCTTTGCGGGAGGGAGCTCCTACAATGAGCAGTTCTTC
TRBJ1-6 | - | - | TRBV2 | CASSVLVGSSPLHF | TGTGCCAGCAGTGTGTTGGTTGGTTCCTCACCCCTCCACTTT
TRBJ1-2 | - | - | TRBV29-1 | CSVEVWHSNGYTF | TGCAGCGTTGAAGTCTGGCACTCCAATGGCTACACCTTC
TRBJ2-7 | TRBD1 | - | TRBV5-6 | CASSLGGTGGLYEQYF | TGTGCCAGCAGCTTGGGGGGGACAGGGGGCTTGTACGAGCAGTACTTC
TRBJ2-2 | TRBD1 | - | TRBV19 | CASRRGQGGSGELFF | TGTGCCTCCCGGCGGGGACAGGGAGGTTCCGGGGAGCTGTTTTTT